These 10 T cell receptor beta chains were sequenced from one sample in a study of OX40 agonist ivuxolimab in advanced cancers. Generated by immunoSEQ multiplex PCR, the TCRdb table keeps only in-frame clones and is missing some. Of around 150,000 clones listed, under 95% are singletons. Sequences were derived from CD4+ or CD8+ T cells sorted from blood, sampled in a trial of the OX40 agonist ivuxolimab. These receptors all come from an adult with an advanced solid tumor such as melanoma, head and neck, liver or kidney cancer.

The genes are TRBV19 and TRBJ2-1; TRBD2 might be the D (6 bases). Per the germline V gene, CDR1 is LNHDA and CDR2 is SQIVND (reference sequence). The CDR3 contains 15 residues. Trimming removed 6 bases from V and 2 bases from J, with 14 bases in between. Here the CDR3 reads CASRPTSATYNEQFF. CDR3 DNA: TGTGCCAGTAGACCGACTAGTGCGACCTACAATGAGCAGTTCTTC.

This rearrangement joins TRBV6-5 to TRBJ1-6; 8 positions match TRBD1. There are 15 residues in the CDR3. V shed 5 bases and J 9 bases; nucleotides not matched to a gene: 9. Germline assignment: CDR1 MNHEY and CDR2 SVGAGI. The CDR3 reads CASSQQGGKGSPLHF. DNA for the CDR3: TGTGCCAGCAGTCAACAGGGGGGCAAAGGTTCACCCCTCCACTTT.

CDR3 sequence (DNA): TGCGCCAGCAGCTTCGGAGGGGGTCAGGGCTACGAGCAGTACTTC. Translation: CASSFGGGQGYEQYF. The rearrangement links TRBV5-1 to TRBJ2-7; TRBD1 or TRBD2 may be the D gene (6 bases each). This CDR3 spans 15 amino acids. Germline CDR1 and CDR2: SGHRS and YFSETQ. The V and J ends lost 2 bases and 3 bases respectively, with 15 bases between them.

This clone was seen a few times. This chain links TRBV4-1 with TRBJ1-5, with D hard to call. V gave up 1 base and J gave up 2 bases, with 15 bases separating them. This CDR3 has 17 amino acids. Germline V gene data show CDR1 as MGHRA and CDR2 as YSYEKL. The CDR3 DNA sequence: TGCGCCAGCAGCCAAGGAGACCGGGCCCAAGGCAATCAGCCCCAGCATTTT. Amino acids: CASSQGDRAQGNQPQHF.

This clone was detected once. This sequence joins TRBV5-1 and TRBJ2-1; 11 bases map to TRBD2. V dropped 3 bases and J dropped 9; count of bases not matched to a gene: 8. Per the germline V gene, CDR1 is SGHRS and CDR2 is YFSETQ. This CDR3 comprises 15 residues. CDR3 nucleotide sequence: TGCGCCAGCAGCTCCTCTAGCGGGGGGCCAGGTGAGCAGTTCTTC. Encoded protein: CASSSSSGGPGEQFF.

The V gene is TRBV29-1, the J gene TRBJ1-2; a possible D gene is TRBD1 (6 bases). Germline V gene sequence: CDR1 SQVTM, CDR2 ANQGSEA. Trimming cost V 5 bases and J 6 bases, with 10 bases left between them. The CDR3 has 11 amino acids. CDR3 coding DNA: TGCAGCGTTAGGGGGAACGATGGCTACACCTTC. It specifies CSVRGNDGYTF.

The chain recombines TRBV7-9 with TRBJ1-2; the D gene is possibly TRBD1 (6 bases). Trimming left V 1 base short and J 4 bases short, with 16 bases between. The CDR3 has 16 residues. Per the germline V gene, CDR1 is SEHNR and CDR2 is FQNEAQ (reference sequence). The CDR3 protein is CASSLGAGAELYGYTF. The CDR3 nucleotides are TGTGCCAGCAGCTTAGGGGCAGGGGCAGAACTCTATGGCTACACCTTC.

This chain connects TRBV11-2 to TRBJ1-1, with D possibly being TRBD1 (6 bases). Deletions cut 6 bases from V and 3 bases from J, with 17 bases between. The CDR3 consists of 15 residues. From germline, CDR1 is SGHAT and CDR2 FQNNGV. As DNA, the CDR3 is TGTGCCAGCAGAGGGACACAGGTCTCGTACACTGAAGCTTTCTTT. The encoded protein is CASRGTQVSYTEAFF.

The chain couples TRBV6-5 to TRBJ2-7; tentatively, D is TRBD2 (6 bases). The CDR3 is 12 residues long. The V end was cut by 8 bases, the J end by 2 bases, with 10 bases between. Looked up from germline, CDR1 is MNHEY and CDR2 is SVGAGI. As DNA, the CDR3 is TGTGCCAGCGGGGGGTGGGCCTACGAGCAGTACTTC. It is translated as CASGGWAYEQYF.

The chain employs TRBV19 and TRBJ2-7, with D unresolved. V was trimmed by 6 bases and J by 2 bases, leaving 11 bases between them. The CDR3 contains 13 residues. Germline loops: CDR1 LNHDA, CDR2 SQIVND (reference sequence). The CDR3 bases are TGTGCCAGTAGGCCACAATGGGCCTACGAGCAGTACTTC. Amino acids: CASRPQWAYEQYF.